The 32 T cell receptor beta chains below come from one sample, sequenced in a study of identical twins. Each CDR3 protein gets one entry after TCRdb re-called the 5' RACE reads with MiXCR. In the table there are fewer than 250,000 distinct CDR3 sequences, roughly 9.4% of which are singletons. Sample: memory (CD45RO+) T cells sorted from blood. All receptors derive from a young woman in good health.

This clonotype was seen at least ten times. This chain connects TRBV10-1 to TRBJ2-2; a weak D match, TRBD2 (5 bases). Germline V gene sequence: CDR1 WNHNN, CDR2 SYGVQD (reference sequence). CDR3 length: 15 amino acids. The ends were cut back, 8 bases at V and 2 bases at J, with 15 bases in the middle. CDR3 sequence: CASGTGIPNTGELFF. The CDR3 bases are TGCGCCAGCGGAACCGGGATCCCAAACACCGGGGAGCTGTTTTTT.

This clonotype came up many times. The chain recombines TRBV7-2 with TRBJ1-1; D is uncertain. The CDR3 is made up of 12 amino acids. V lost 5 bases, J lost 8 bases, and 12 bases lay in between. CDR1 is SGHTA, CDR2 FQGNSA, per germline. This chain's CDR3 is CASSRTDLEAFF. CDR3 nucleotide sequence: TGTGCCAGCAGCCGGACGGACCTAGAAGCTTTCTTT.

At least ten counts were recorded for this clonotype. J is TRBJ2-2 and V is TRBV5-1, with 9 bases that match TRBD2. V dropped 0 bases and J dropped 4; count of bases not matched to a gene: 4. Germline CDR1 is SGHRS and CDR2 is YFSETQ. The CDR3 is 16 amino acids. Here the CDR3 reads CASSLGPGLATGELFF. The CDR3 DNA reads TGCGCCAGCAGCTTGGGGCCGGGACTAGCCACCGGGGAGCTGTTTTTT.

This clonotype was seen only a few times. This chain joins TRBV18 and TRBJ2-3; the D is unclear. The germline V gene encodes CDR1 KGHSH and CDR2 LQKENI. V was trimmed by 1 base and J by 5 bases, leaving 1 base between them. This CDR3 spans 11 amino acids. CDR3 nucleotide sequence: TGTGCCAGCTCACCACAAGATACGCAGTATTTT. Its protein product is CASSPQDTQYF. Based on the CDR3 plus reference TRBV18 and TRBJ2-3, the full variable domain is NAGVMQNPRHLVRRRGQEARLRCSPMKGHSHVYWYRQLPEEGLKFMVYLQKENIIDESGMPKERFSAEFPKEGPSILRIQQVVRGDSAAYFCASSPQDTQYFGPGTRLTVL.

This clonotype was counted many times. The chain uses TRBV27 and TRBJ2-7; 7 positions match TRBD1. The V segment lost 7 bases and the J segment 3 bases; nucleotides outside the gene matches: 3. The CDR3 length is 12 residues. Germline V gives CDR1 MNHEY, CDR2 SMNVEV (reference sequence). This CDR3 is CASKTGDYEQYF. Written as DNA, the CDR3 is TGTGCCAGCAAAACAGGGGACTACGAGCAGTACTTC.

At least ten counts were recorded for this clonotype. This chain uses TRBV10-3 with TRBJ1-2; no clear D. CDR1 and CDR2 (germline): ENHRY, SYGVKD. V shed 10 bases and J shed 5 bases, with 14 bases lying between them. This CDR3 is 12 amino acids long. The CDR3 loop reads CASTDGPYGYTF. DNA for the CDR3: TGTGCCAGCACAGACGGCCCATATGGCTACACCTTC.

Points on this clonotype: Germline is not matched at one junction end, which may reflect a read error. This chain connects TRBV7-2 to TRBJ2-5, with unresolved D. The germline gives CDR1 SGHTA, CDR2 FQGNSA. There are 12 residues in the CDR3. The CDR3 DNA follows: TGTGCCAGCAGCTCTGCGCAAGGGACCCAGTACTTC. This codes for CASSSAQGTQYF. Based on the CDR3 plus reference TRBV7-2 and TRBJ2-5, the full variable domain is GAGVSQSPSNKVTEKGKDVELRCDPISGHTALYWYRQSLGQGLEFLIYFQGNSAPDKSGLPSDRFSAERTGGSVSTLTIQRTQQEDSAVYLCASSSAQGTQYFGPGTRLLVL.

This clonotype was seen many times. The J gene is TRBJ2-1, the V gene TRBV15, with D possibly matching TRBD1 (5 bases). From germline, CDR1 is LNHNV and CDR2 YYDKDF (reference sequence). CDR3 size: 15 residues. The germline V and J ends were trimmed by 0 bases and 5 bases, with 11 bases remaining between them. CDR3 amino acids: CATSRDGWGDNEQFF. The DNA for the CDR3 is TGTGCCACCAGCAGAGATGGGTGGGGCGACAATGAGCAGTTCTTC.

In this sample, this clonotype turned up a few times. The V gene is TRBV3-1, the J gene TRBJ2-1, with D possibly matching TRBD1 (5 bases). This CDR3 is built from 14 residues. Trimming stripped 1 base from V and 4 bases from J, with 8 bases between. The V gene's germline CDR1 is LGHDT and CDR2 YNNKEL (reference sequence). The CDR3 bases are TGTGCCAGCAGCCAAGCAGGGTTGTACAATGAGCAGTTCTTC. This translates into CASSQAGLYNEQFF.

The rearrangement links TRBV5-6 to TRBJ2-3, with D possibly being TRBD1 or TRBD2 (5 bases each). The CDR3 has 18 residues. CDR1 SGHDT and CDR2 YYEEEE come from the germline V gene. V was shortened by 1 base and J by 6 bases, with 24 bases between the two germline ends. CDR3 DNA: TGTGCCAGCAGCTTGATTTGGGGGATGCTAGGTCGGTGGGATACGCAGTATTTT. This codes for CASSLIWGMLGRWDTQYF. The full variable domain, rest sourced from reference TRBV5-6 and TRBJ2-3, is DAGVTQSPTHLIKTRGQQVTLRCSPKSGHDTVSWYQQALGQGPQFIFQYYEEEERQRGNFPDRFSGHQFPNYSSELNVNALLLGDSALYLCASSLIWGMLGRWDTQYFGPGTRLTVL.

The J gene is TRBJ1-1, the V gene TRBV7-3; TRBD1 matches at 7 bases. The CDR3 covers 14 residues. Germline V gives CDR1 SGHTA, CDR2 FQGTGA. V lost 5 bases to trimming and J lost 1 base; unmatched junction nucleotides: 4. This chain's CDR3 is CASSRGTANTEAFF. As DNA, the CDR3 is TGTGCCAGCAGCCGCGGGACAGCGAACACTGAAGCTTTCTTT.

The J gene is TRBJ2-7, the V gene TRBV7-6; TRBD2 aligns across 7 bases. Losses at the gene ends were 3 bases for V and 4 bases for J; bases not matched to a gene: 12. This CDR3 contains 16 residues. CDR1 is SGHVS, CDR2 FNYEAQ, per germline. The DNA for the CDR3 is TGTGCCAGCAGCTTGGTATCGGGAGGTCCTCTATACGAGCAGTACTTC. It is translated as CASSLVSGGPLYEQYF.

V gene TRBV20-1 combines with J gene TRBJ2-2; 9 bases match TRBD2. This CDR3 comprises 15 residues. The germline gives CDR1 DFQATT, CDR2 SNEGSKA (reference sequence). Germline trimming cut 0 bases from V and 7 bases from J; bases unmatched to any gene: 6. CDR3 sequence: CSARDGGRVGGELFF. CDR3 DNA: TGCAGTGCTAGAGATGGCGGGAGGGTTGGCGGGGAGCTGTTTTTT.

The chain carries TRBV29-1 and TRBJ2-1, with 9 bases aligning to TRBD1. Germline CDR1 reads SQVTM; CDR2 reads ANQGSEA. This CDR3 comprises 19 residues. V dropped 5 bases and J dropped 9; count of bases not matched to a gene: 26. The CDR3 DNA reads TGCAGCGTTTATACCTCGGGCCTGACAGGGGGTCGGGCCGGTGGTGAGCAGTTCTTC. This encodes CSVYTSGLTGGRAGGEQFF.

The chain is built from TRBV5-4 and TRBJ2-3; D perhaps matches TRBD2 (5 bases). Germline V gene data show CDR1 as SGHNT and CDR2 as YYREEE (reference sequence). CDR3 length equals 13 residues. The V and J ends lost 3 bases and 0 bases respectively, with 5 bases between them. As DNA, the CDR3 is TGTGCCAGCAGCTGGAGGAGCACAGATACGCAGTATTTT. This encodes CASSWRSTDTQYF.

This clonotype was counted a few times. This chain links TRBV5-5 with TRBJ1-6; 9 nucleotides match TRBD1. CDR1 is SGHKS and CDR2 is YYEKEE in the germline V gene (reference sequence). This CDR3 is built from 15 residues. V was clipped by 4 bases and J by 8 bases; unmatched bases: 7. The CDR3, as DNA: TGTGCCAGCAGCCTGCGGACAGGGGATTATTCACCCCTCCACTTT. Encoded protein: CASSLRTGDYSPLHF.

The CDR3 bases are TGCGCCAGCAGCCAAGATGGGGGGTCCTACAATGAGCAGTTCTTC. Translation gives CASSQDGGSYNEQFF. The rearrangement uses TRBV4-3 and TRBJ2-1; a possible D gene is TRBD2 (6 bases). From germline, CDR1 is LGHNA and CDR2 YSLEER. Trimming pared 0 bases from V and 1 base from J, leaving 7 bases between. CDR3 size: 15 residues.

This clonotype has a handful of counts. The rearrangement links TRBV10-3 to TRBJ1-1; 10 bases match TRBD1. CDR1 and CDR2 (germline): ENHRY, SYGVKD. The CDR3 consists of 16 residues. V lost 7 bases to trimming and J lost 1 base; unmatched junction nucleotides: 9. CDR3 protein: CAITGTGAAGNTEAFF. Here the CDR3 DNA reads TGTGCCATCACCGGGACAGGGGCTGCCGGGAACACTGAAGCTTTCTTT.

V is TRBV15 and J is TRBJ2-1, with no clear D. Trimming stripped 3 bases from V and 9 bases from J, with 12 bases between. Germline lookup yields CDR1 LNHNV and CDR2 YYDKDF (reference sequence). The CDR3 contains 13 residues. The CDR3: CATSRTPSPEQFF. In nucleotides, the CDR3 is TGTGCCACCAGCAGGACTCCGTCGCCTGAGCAGTTCTTC.

This clonotype came up a few times. The gene calls are TRBV5-5 and TRBJ2-7; possibly TRBD1 for D (5 bases). Per the germline V gene, CDR1 is SGHKS and CDR2 is YYEKEE (reference sequence). This CDR3 has 14 residues. V shed 0 bases and J shed 6 bases, with 13 bases lying between them. The DNA for the CDR3 is TGTGCCAGCAGCTTGGGACAGATCCAGGGCGAGCAGTACTTC. Translating it yields CASSLGQIQGEQYF.

The rearrangement uses TRBV7-9 and TRBJ1-1; D is undetermined. The V end was cut by 3 bases, the J end by 3 bases, with 8 bases between. The CDR3 covers 13 residues. Germline V gene data show CDR1 as SEHNR and CDR2 as FQNEAQ (reference sequence). The CDR3 nucleotides read TGTGCCAGCAGCTTGCGGGAGGACACTGAAGCTTTCTTT. This translates into CASSLREDTEAFF.

The chain joins TRBV11-3 to TRBJ2-5; 8 positions agree with TRBD2. The V segment lost 3 bases and the J segment 2 bases; nucleotides outside the gene matches: 2. Germline values: CDR1 SGHNT, CDR2 YENEEA. The CDR3 runs to 14 residues. This chain's CDR3 is CASSFRGGQETQYF. The CDR3 nucleotides read TGTGCCAGCAGCTTTCGGGGGGGGCAAGAGACCCAGTACTTC.

This clonotype was seen a handful of times. The chain links TRBV27 to TRBJ1-2; TRBD1 matches at 8 bases. The CDR3 sequence is 13 residues long. V lost 2 bases, J lost 7 bases, and 3 bases stayed unmatched. The germline V gene has CDR1 MNHEY and CDR2 SMNVEV (reference sequence). CDR3 residues: CASSLQGALGYTF. In DNA form, the CDR3 reads TGTGCCAGCAGTTTACAGGGGGCTCTTGGCTACACCTTC.

This chain links TRBV12-3 or TRBV12-4 with TRBJ2-1; 7 bases map to TRBD2. There are 15 residues in the CDR3. Trimming took 5 bases from V and 5 from J; bases not matched to a gene: 9. The CDR3 DNA follows: TGTGCCAGCAGTCGCCGGACTAGACGCGACAATGAGCAGTTCTTC. Amino acids: CASSRRTRRDNEQFF.

This clonotype was counted a few times. The rearrangement joins TRBV6-1 to TRBJ2-7; 12 bases line up with TRBD1. This CDR3 has 15 amino acids. V was clipped by 6 bases and J by 6 bases; unmatched bases: 9. Germline V gene data show CDR1 as MNHNS and CDR2 as SASEGT. This CDR3 reads CASSQGGQGAREQYF. The DNA of the CDR3 is TGTGCCAGCAGCCAGGGGGGACAGGGGGCGCGCGAGCAGTACTTC.

This chain links TRBV7-6 with TRBJ2-1; TRBD2 matches at 7 bases. The CDR3 loop spans 15 amino acids. Germline loops: CDR1 SGHVS, CDR2 FNYEAQ. J was trimmed by 8 bases and V by 5 bases; bases with no gene match: 12. The CDR3 loop is CASSPFAGEEDEQFF. The DNA for the CDR3 is TGTGCCAGCAGCCCTTTTGCGGGGGAGGAAGATGAGCAGTTCTTC.

V gene TRBV6-2 or TRBV6-3 combines with J gene TRBJ2-1; weak D call: TRBD2 (6 bases). Germline V lookup: CDR1 MNHEY, CDR2 SVGEGT. Trimming cost V 7 bases and J 4 bases, with 11 bases left between them. The length of the CDR3 is 13 residues. Written as DNA, the CDR3 is TGTGCCAGCATTGAGGAGGGTTACAATGAGCAGTTCTTC. Residues: CASIEEGYNEQFF.

The chain uses TRBV5-5 and TRBJ1-5, with 8 bases aligning to TRBD1. V lost 6 bases, J lost 3 bases, and 8 bases stayed unmatched. From germline, CDR1 is SGHKS and CDR2 YYEKEE (reference sequence). The CDR3 length is 15 residues. The DNA for the CDR3 is TGTGCCAGCACCCAGACAGGGGCTGACAATCAGCCCCAGCATTTT. Translation: CASTQTGADNQPQHF.

This clonotype was picked up a small number of times. The chain combines TRBV6-2 or TRBV6-3 with TRBJ1-5; D is undetermined. Trimming shortened V by 7 bases and J by 6 bases, and 19 bases separated the two germline ends. The V gene's germline CDR1 is MNHEY and CDR2 SVGEGT. The CDR3 totals 15 residues. The CDR3 DNA reads as TGTGCCAGCACCCACCGGGCGGGGATGGCTCAGCCCCAGCATTTT. It codes for CASTHRAGMAQPQHF.

The rearrangement joins TRBV7-8 to TRBJ2-1, with D perhaps matching TRBD1 or TRBD2 (6 bases each). Germline CDR1 is SGHVS and CDR2 is FQNEAQ. Trimming took off 7 bases at V and 9 bases at J, with 16 bases between the two ends. The CDR3 loop spans 13 amino acids. The CDR3, as DNA: TGTGCCAGCAAGGGGGGCAGGGTGGGTGAGCAGTTCTTC. Translated: CASKGGRVGEQFF.

Here the CDR3 reads CSANTALSGDNEQFF. CDR3 DNA sequence: TGCAGTGCTAATACAGCGCTTTCGGGGGACAATGAGCAGTTCTTC. The chain links TRBV20-1 to TRBJ2-1, with D tentatively TRBD2 (6 bases). The CDR3 is made up of 15 amino acids. V gave up 4 bases and J gave up 5 bases, with 18 bases separating them. Germline CDR1 is DFQATT and CDR2 is SNEGSKA (reference sequence).

This clonotype was counted ten times or more. The CDR3 here is CASRTGQPRTYEQYF. The CDR3 DNA sequence: TGTGCCAGCAGAACAGGGCAGCCCCGTACCTACGAGCAGTACTTC. The chain has TRBV28 and TRBJ2-7; a possible D gene is TRBD1 (6 bases). V lost 6 bases to trimming and J lost 2 bases, with 17 bases between them. CDR3 size: 15 residues. The germline gives CDR1 MDHEN, CDR2 SYDVKM.